The rows below give T cell receptor beta chains drawn from one sample of a study of blood T cells in healthy people across ages. TCRdb reprocessed the 5' RACE reads via MiXCR and lists one record per CDR3 protein. The repertoire holds about 720,000 distinct CDR3 sequences, with about a fifth as singletons. The specimen sequenced was blood. The receptors shown here come from a man between 65 and 85 years old in good health. Each CDR3 is given with its conserved first and last residue. The D gene is left open where the match is weak. Clone size appears in some rows only: once, few, many, or a class for an expanded clone.

few,TRBD2,TRBV18,TRBJ2-5,TGTGCCAGCTCACCACCCGGCGGGAGTTTCGAGACCCAGTACTTC,CASSPPGGSFETQYF
few,-,TRBV7-3,TRBJ2-3,TGTGCCAGCAGCTTAACGGGGGGCCCAGATACGCAGTATTTT,CASSLTGGPDTQYF
few,-,TRBV29-1,TRBJ2-3,TGCAGCGCTTGTTGGTCAGGAGTGGCTGATACGCAGTATTTT,CSACWSGVADTQYF
few,-,TRBV29-1,TRBJ2-7,TGCAGCGTTGAAATGGGCAACGAGCAGTACTTC,CSVEMGNEQYF
-,TRBD1,TRBV12-3/TRBV12-4,TRBJ2-2,TGTGCCAGCAGTGCCACAGGGGGCCCTCCGAACACCGGGGAGCTGTTTTTT,CASSATGGPPNTGELFF
few,TRBD1,TRBV12-3/TRBV12-4,TRBJ2-1,TGTGCCAGCAGTCCCGAGACAGGGAGCTCCTACAATGAGCAGTTCTTC,CASSPETGSSYNEQFF
-,TRBD2,TRBV27,TRBJ2-7,TGTGCCAGCAGTCCGGCTAGCGGGTCCCCCTACGAGCAGTACTTC,CASSPASGSPYEQYF
few,-,TRBV7-2,TRBJ2-4,TGTGCCAGCAGCTTAGGGACTAACCTAGCCAAAAACATTCAGTACTTC,CASSLGTNLAKNIQYF
few,-,TRBV20-1,TRBJ2-3,TGCAGCGCTAGGGGCGGGGTAGAAATTATAGATACGCAGTATTTT,CSARGGVEIIDTQYF
-,-,TRBV6-6,TRBJ2-3,TGTGCCAGCACCCTGAACCGTGTAGCGAGCACAGATACGCAGTATTTT,CASTLNRVASTDTQYF
few,-,TRBV28,TRBJ1-5,TGTGCCAGCAGTTCGACGGTCAACAATCAGCCCCAGCATTTT,CASSSTVNNQPQHF
-,TRBD2,TRBV2,TRBJ2-7,TGTGCCAGCAGTGAGCTACGGACTAGCGGGCCCCACGAGCAGTACTTC,CASSELRTSGPHEQYF
few,TRBD1,TRBV20-1,TRBJ2-4,TGCAGTGCTCAACCCGGGACAGGGGCCAAAAACATTCAGTACTTC,CSAQPGTGAKNIQYF
-,TRBD2,TRBV6-2/TRBV6-3,TRBJ2-5,TGTGCCAGCAGTACACTAGCGGGCGTATTCCAAGAGACCCAGTACTTC,CASSTLAGVFQETQYF
-,-,TRBV5-1,TRBJ1-4,TGCGCCAGCAGCCGGGACACCAGGAATGAAAAACTGTTTTTT,CASSRDTRNEKLFF
-,TRBD2,TRBV6-5,TRBJ2-3,TGTGCCAGCAGTTACGCGGGGGTACGCATAGACACGCAGTATTTT,CASSYAGVRIDTQYF
once,-,TRBV6-6,TRBJ2-5,TGTGCCAGCAGTTACACTAAGGAGACCCAGTACTTC,CASSYTKETQYF
few,TRBD2,TRBV28,TRBJ2-1,TGTGCCAGCAGTGACGGACTAGCGGGAAACAATGAGCAGTTCTTC,CASSDGLAGNNEQFF
few,-,TRBV7-3,TRBJ1-6,TGTGCCAGCAGCACGGACGGCTATAATTCACCCCTCCACTTT,CASSTDGYNSPLHF
few,-,TRBV29-1,TRBJ1-2,TGCAGCGTTGTTCGTCAGGACTATGGCTACACCTTC,CSVVRQDYGYTF
few,-,TRBV28,TRBJ1-5,TGTGCCAGTGCCGAGCGGGGTCAGCCCCAGCATTTT,CASAERGQPQHF
-,-,TRBV12-3/TRBV12-4,TRBJ1-4,TGTGCCAGCAGCCCGTGGGGGGGTGAAAAACTGTTTTTT,CASSPWGGEKLFF
-,TRBD2,TRBV15,TRBJ2-5,TGTGCCACCGGCTCTGTAGCGGGGGAGACCCAGTACTTC,CATGSVAGETQYF
-,-,TRBV12-3/TRBV12-4,TRBJ2-1,TGTGCCAGCGTGTTTAGCTCCTACAATGAGCAGTTCTTC,CASVFSSYNEQFF
few,-,TRBV10-3,TRBJ2-1,TGTGCCATCCACGACTCAAACCTATTCGCTGAGCAGTTCTTC,CAIHDSNLFAEQFF
-,-,TRBV20-1,TRBJ2-1,TGCAGTGCTAGAGAGCGGCTAGCAGTCTACAATGAGCAGTTCTTC,CSARERLAVYNEQFF
few,-,TRBV10-3,TRBJ1-4,TGTGCCATCAGTGTAGGAGGGGGAGACGAACTGTTTTTT,CAISVGGGDELFF
few,-,TRBV18,TRBJ1-2,TGTGCCAGCTCACTTTCCGGGTCGAAAAACTATGGCTACACCTTC,CASSLSGSKNYGYTF
few,TRBD1,TRBV7-8,TRBJ1-6,TGTGCCAGCAGAGTGACAGGGGAGGGTTCACCCCTCCACTTT,CASRVTGEGSPLHF
-,-,TRBV12-3/TRBV12-4,TRBJ2-1,TGTGCCAGCCAGGTGGGGCCCTACAATGAGCAGTTCTTC,CASQVGPYNEQFF
few,-,TRBV3-1,TRBJ2-7,TGTGCCAGCAGCCAAGAAACTGACTACGAGCAGTACTTC,CASSQETDYEQYF
few,TRBD2,TRBV28,TRBJ2-5,TGTGCCAGCAGTTTACTAGCGGGGGGTGGAGGGAAGACCCAGTACTTC,CASSLLAGGGGKTQYF
-,TRBD1,TRBV7-8,TRBJ1-1,TGTGCCAGCAGCTTCAGGGGGCAAGCTTTCTTT,CASSFRGQAFF
-,-,TRBV10-3,TRBJ2-3,TGTGCCATCGGTGGAGGGCAAGATACGCAGTATTTT,CAIGGGQDTQYF
few,-,TRBV10-3,TRBJ1-2,TGTGCCATCAAGGAGGGGTTGCGGAGCAACCCTAACTATGGCTACACCTTC,CAIKEGLRSNPNYGYTF
-,TRBD2,TRBV25-1,TRBJ2-3,TGTGCCAGCAGTGAAGCCCTAGCGGGGGATAATACGCAGTATTTT,CASSEALAGDNTQYF
few,-,TRBV5-1,TRBJ2-7,TGCGCCAGCAGCTTGGATGGGCTTAGCCCCCTCGAGCAGTACTTC,CASSLDGLSPLEQYF
once,TRBD2,TRBV7-3,TRBJ2-1,TGTGCCAGCAGCTTTAACGGCGGGAGGGCCCCCTACAATGAGCAGTTCTTC,CASSFNGGRAPYNEQFF
many,-,TRBV4-1,TRBJ2-3,TGCGCCAGCAGCCGGGACTTCACAGATACGCAGTATTTT,CASSRDFTDTQYF
many,-,TRBV5-1,TRBJ2-2,TGCGCCAGCAGCTTGGGGGTGTCTACCGGGGAGCTGTTTTTT,CASSLGVSTGELFF
few,TRBD2,TRBV19,TRBJ2-1,TGTGCCAGTAGTATCGGAGCGGGGGAGCTGTCGGAGCAGTTCTTC,CASSIGAGELSEQFF
many,-,TRBV5-1,TRBJ2-5,TGTGCCAGCAGCTTAGCGGAAGAGACCCAGTACTTC,CASSLAEETQYF
-,TRBD2,TRBV24-1,TRBJ2-1,TGTGCCACCAGTGACAATGGCGGGAGCTCCTACAATGAGCAGTTCTTC,CATSDNGGSSYNEQFF
-,-,TRBV12-3/TRBV12-4,TRBJ1-2,TGTGCCAGCAGTTTTGGGTGGGGGGCCGAGGGCTACACCTTC,CASSFGWGAEGYTF
few,TRBD1,TRBV5-1,TRBJ1-1,TGCGCCAGCAGCGTAAGCCGGGACAGGGGATCCAACACTGAAGCTTTCTTT,CASSVSRDRGSNTEAFF
-,TRBD2,TRBV5-1,TRBJ2-1,TGCGCCAGCAGCTTGGCGACGGGAGGGAGGGATGAGCAGTTCTTC,CASSLATGGRDEQFF
few,-,TRBV10-3,TRBJ1-4,TGTGCCATCAGTGAGCGGGGGGAAAATGAAAAACTGTTTTTT,CAISERGENEKLFF
many,TRBD1,TRBV20-1,TRBJ2-7,TGCAGTGCTAGAGACCCGACAGGGTCCCTCTACGAGCAGTACTTC,CSARDPTGSLYEQYF
-,-,TRBV28,TRBJ2-7,TGTGCCAGCAGTTTATTTTCCAGGGGTAGCGAGCAGTACTTC,CASSLFSRGSEQYF
many,-,TRBV12-3/TRBV12-4,TRBJ1-5,TGTGCCAGCAGTCCCTTACAGGGCTTCCAGCCCCAGCATTTT,CASSPLQGFQPQHF
few,-,TRBV20-1,TRBJ1-1,TGCAGTGCTGGTGACATTGTGAACACTGAAGCTTTCTTT,CSAGDIVNTEAFF
-,TRBD1,TRBV7-9,TRBJ1-1,TGTGCCAGCAGCGCAGACAGGGGGCTGGAAACTGAAGCTTTCTTT,CASSADRGLETEAFF
few,-,TRBV14,TRBJ2-2,TGTGCCAGCAGCCGATCCCTGATGGTAACTGGCGGGGAGCTGTTTTTT,CASSRSLMVTGGELFF